Shown below are 20 T cell receptor beta chains from a single sample sequenced in a study of human T cells and chemical hapten exposure. Unique molecular identifiers were attached to individual cDNA molecules within the library. Each CDR3 protein gets one entry after TCRdb re-called the reads with MiXCR. The sample carries around 120,000 distinct CDR3 sequences, 8% to 9.5% recorded once. Sequencing started from total RNA isolated from unfractionated whole blood. Sequenced: whole blood. These receptors were obtained from a human donor in good health. Some clones in this sample may be carry-over from other donors' samples.

This clonotype has at least ten counts. The rearrangement uses TRBV6-4 and TRBJ2-2; D gene unclear. Trimming cost V 3 bases and J 3 bases, with 8 bases left between them. The CDR3 extends over 14 amino acids. The germline CDR1 and CDR2 sequences are MRHNA and SNTAGT. The CDR3 region is CASSEGADTGELFF. The CDR3 bases are TGTGCCAGCAGTGAAGGAGCAGACACCGGGGAGCTGTTTTTT.

This clonotype has at least ten counts. The chain carries TRBV2 and TRBJ2-1; 10 bases are shared with TRBD1. Germline lookup yields CDR1 SNHLY and CDR2 FYNNEI. Trimming removed 4 bases from V and 8 bases from J; junction bases left unmatched: 2. The CDR3 runs 13 residues. CDR3 sequence (DNA): TGTGCCAGCAGTGTGACAGGGGGCCATGAGCAGTTCTTC. Its protein product is CASSVTGGHEQFF.

The V and J genes are TRBV15 and TRBJ1-3, with 7 bases matching TRBD1. The CDR3 is 14 amino acids. Trimming took 3 bases from V and 3 from J; bases not matched to a gene: 2. CDR1 and CDR2 from the germline V gene are LNHNV and YYDKDF (reference sequence). The CDR3 DNA is TGTGCCACCAGCAGGGACAGGATTGGAAACACCATATATTTT. The encoded protein is CATSRDRIGNTIYF.

J is TRBJ2-1 and V is TRBV11-2; D unresolved. CDR1 is SGHAT and CDR2 is FQNNGV in the germline V gene. V was trimmed by 0 bases and J by 2 bases, leaving 11 bases between them. The CDR3 runs 16 residues. The chain's CDR3 is CASSLDLRRPYNEQFF. In nucleotides, the CDR3 is TGTGCCAGCAGCTTAGATTTGCGGCGACCCTACAATGAGCAGTTCTTC.

This clonotype was seen repeatedly, ten times or more. The rearrangement links TRBV6-6 to TRBJ1-2; 8 bases line up with TRBD1. J lost 6 bases, V lost 5 bases, and 8 bases had no gene match. Germline V lookup: CDR1 MNHNY, CDR2 SVGAGI (reference sequence). The CDR3 has 14 residues. The CDR3 spells CASSPRGQGNGYTF. CDR3 bases: TGTGCCAGCAGTCCTAGAGGACAGGGAAATGGCTACACCTTC.

This clonotype was seen repeatedly, ten times or more. V and J are TRBV6-4 and TRBJ2-2; a possible D gene is TRBD2 (6 bases). Trimming left V 4 bases short and J 3 bases short, with 6 bases between. The CDR3 contains 13 residues. The germline CDR1 and CDR2 sequences are MRHNA and SNTAGT. The CDR3 loop is CASSAGDTGELFF. The CDR3 nucleotides are TGTGCCAGCAGTGCGGGAGACACCGGGGAGCTGTTTTTT.

In this sample, this clonotype turned up many times. The V call is TRBV6-4, the J call TRBJ2-2; 9 nucleotides agree with TRBD2. The CDR3 runs to 14 residues. J lost 3 bases, V lost 4 bases, and 0 bases had no gene match. The V gene's germline CDR1 is MRHNA and CDR2 SNTAGT. The CDR3, as DNA: TGTGCCAGCAGTGTAGCGGGAGACACCGGGGAGCTGTTTTTT. Protein: CASSVAGDTGELFF.

The chain couples TRBV5-1 to TRBJ2-1; 10 nucleotides agree with TRBD2. Trimming took 5 bases from V and 5 from J; bases not matched to a gene: 7. From germline, CDR1 is SGHRS and CDR2 YFSETQ. The CDR3 has 15 residues. CDR3 sequence (DNA): TGCGCCAGCAGGTTAAGCGGGGGGGCCAACAATGAGCAGTTCTTC. This sequence encodes CASRLSGGANNEQFF.

There are many counts of this clonotype. This sequence joins TRBV12-3 or TRBV12-4 and TRBJ1-2, with 10 positions matching TRBD1. The ends lost 5 bases at V and 3 bases at J; junction bases unmatched: 6. This CDR3 comprises 15 residues. The CDR3 loop reads CASSGGQGKDYGYTF. CDR3 DNA sequence: TGTGCCAGCAGTGGGGGACAGGGGAAGGACTATGGCTACACCTTC.

This clonotype showed up just a few times. This chain joins TRBV20-1 and TRBJ2-1; D not resolved. The CDR3 runs 15 residues. Germline loops: CDR1 DFQATT, CDR2 SNEGSKA (reference sequence). The germline V and J ends were trimmed by 0 bases and 0 bases, with 9 bases remaining between them. The CDR3 coding sequence is TGCAGTGCTAGAGACCTGGGCAGCTCCTACAATGAGCAGTTCTTC. Translating gives CSARDLGSSYNEQFF.

This clonotype was observed at least ten times. The rearrangement uses TRBV20-1 and TRBJ2-1; TRBD1 matches 8 bases. Germline loops: CDR1 DFQATT, CDR2 SNEGSKA (reference sequence). V shed 3 bases, J shed 12 bases, and the junction held 13 bases outside the gene matches. The CDR3 has 14 residues. The CDR3 reads CSASQGAQSPRQFF. The CDR3 nucleotides are TGCAGTGCTAGTCAGGGGGCCCAAAGCCCGCGGCAGTTCTTC.

The rearrangement uses TRBV19 and TRBJ2-5; no clear D. V lost 3 bases, J lost 2 bases, and 7 bases lay in between. The CDR3 is 13 residues long. The V gene's germline CDR1 is LNHDA and CDR2 SQIVND (reference sequence). The chain's CDR3 is CASSIRRQETQYF. The CDR3 DNA follows: TGTGCCAGTAGTATTAGACGGCAAGAGACCCAGTACTTC. Full variable domain (missing parts from reference TRBV19 and TRBJ2-5): DGGITQSPKYLFRKEGQNVTLSCEQNLNHDAMYWYRQDPGQGLRLIYYSQIVNDFQKGDIAEGYSVSREKKESFPLTVTSAQKNPTAFYLCASSIRRQETQYFGPGTRLLVL.

This clonotype was picked up many times. V and J are TRBV7-9 and TRBJ2-7; 10 bases fit TRBD2. Germline loops: CDR1 SEHNR, CDR2 FQNEAQ (reference sequence). V shed 2 bases, J shed 0 bases, and the junction held 1 base outside the gene matches. The CDR3 is 15 residues long. The CDR3 here is CASSLTSGASYEQYF. The CDR3 region has the DNA TGTGCCAGCAGCTTAACTAGCGGGGCCTCCTACGAGCAGTACTTC.

This clonotype came up many times. The V call is TRBV19, the J call TRBJ2-1; TRBD2 aligns across 10 bases. The junction had 10 bases not matched to a gene; V was cut back by 3 bases and J by 8 bases. The CDR3 consists of 16 residues. The germline V gene has CDR1 LNHDA and CDR2 SQIVND (reference sequence). The CDR3 reads CASSILAGARGDEQFF. The CDR3, as DNA: TGTGCCAGTAGTATCCTAGCGGGGGCCCGGGGGGATGAGCAGTTCTTC.

Only a few counts were recorded for this clonotype. The chain links TRBV11-2 to TRBJ2-2; D is perhaps TRBD1 (5 bases). The V gene lost 5 bases and the J gene lost 6 bases, with 13 bases spanning the gap. The CDR3 runs 14 residues. Per germline, CDR1 SGHAT and CDR2 FQNNGV. CDR3 sequence reads: CASSAQVGAGELFF. CDR3 sequence (DNA): TGTGCCAGCAGCGCACAGGTTGGGGCCGGGGAGCTGTTTTTT.

V is TRBV12-3 or TRBV12-4 and J is TRBJ2-1; 9 bases are shared with TRBD1. V was pared by 5 bases and J by 4 bases, with 9 bases of the junction left unmatched. The CDR3 runs to 16 residues. The CDR3 nucleotides read TGTGCCAGCAGTCCATTACAGGGGGCGCGATACAATGAGCAGTTCTTC. Translation gives CASSPLQGARYNEQFF.

A few counts support this clonotype. This chain uses TRBV9 with TRBJ1-3, with D possibly being TRBD1 (5 bases). The V end was cut by 4 bases, the J end by 2 bases, with 10 bases between. This CDR3 comprises 14 residues. CDR1 SGDLS and CDR2 YYNGEE come from the germline V gene. CDR3 in DNA: TGTGCCAGCAGCCTGGGGGGTACTGGAAACACCATATATTTT. Protein product: CASSLGGTGNTIYF.

Ten or more counts support this clonotype. The chain is built from TRBV10-3 and TRBJ1-1; TRBD1 matches at 11 bases. The CDR3 is 16 amino acids. Germline assignment: CDR1 ENHRY and CDR2 SYGVKD. The V gene end was trimmed by 6 bases and the J gene end by 3 bases; junction bases not matched to a gene: 9. CDR3 nucleotides: TGTGCCATCAGGGACCGGGACAGGGGGGTTTACACTGAAGCTTTCTTT. It yields the protein CAIRDRDRGVYTEAFF.

This clonotype was detected a few times. The V gene is TRBV15, the J gene TRBJ2-2; D call uncertain. Trimming took off 6 bases at V and 4 bases at J, with 15 bases between the two ends. CDR3 size: 15 residues. Germline V gene sequence: CDR1 LNHNV, CDR2 YYDKDF (reference sequence). CDR3 sequence (DNA): TGTGCCACCAGTCCGACTGCTAAGGGCACCGGGGAGCTGTTTTTT. Amino acid sequence: CATSPTAKGTGELFF.

Many counts were recorded for this clonotype. The V call is TRBV5-1, the J call TRBJ1-1; 7 positions match TRBD1. The V gene's germline CDR1 is SGHRS and CDR2 YFSETQ. The CDR3 has 14 amino acids. Trimming removed 4 bases from V and 2 bases from J; junction bases left unmatched: 5. The CDR3 here is CASSPTGLNTEAFF. CDR3 bases: TGCGCCAGCAGCCCGACAGGGCTTAACACTGAAGCTTTCTTT.